Following are 14 T cell receptor beta chains from one sample sequenced in a study of tumor and adjacent non-tumor tissue in lung cancer. RNA was extracted from bulk tissue without any cell sorting. TCRbeta libraries were built with three rounds of nested PCR, modified from ARM-PCR. Each CDR3 protein gets one entry after TCRdb re-called the multiplex PCR reads with MiXCR. This table has about 120,000 distinct CDR3 sequences, 55% to 75% appearing once. The sequenced sample consisted of lung tumor tissue. The receptors here all came from a young man with non-small cell lung cancer.

This chain uses TRBV20-1 with TRBJ2-7, with unresolved D. The CDR3 runs to 14 residues. CDR1 and CDR2 (germline): DFQATT, SNEGSKA (reference sequence). V was pared by 3 bases and J by 3 bases, with 15 bases between. CDR3 coding DNA: TGCAGTGCTAGGGATAGAGGACGAGACTACGAGCAGTACTTC. Translated, it gives CSARDRGRDYEQYF.

A remark on this clonotype: It may be a read error: a sequence one base away is much more abundant. V gene TRBV20-1 combines with J gene TRBJ2-3; TRBD2 agrees at 9 bases. Germline CDR1 DFQATT, CDR2 SNEGSKA (reference sequence). The CDR3 totals 15 residues. The CDR3 spells CSAPQVAGDRDTHYF. Here the CDR3 DNA reads TGCAGTGCTCCCCAGGTAGCGGGAGATAGAGATACGCACTATTTT.

With respect to this clonotype: Possible read error: a much larger clone is one base away. This chain links TRBV20-1 with TRBJ2-1; 9 nucleotides match TRBD2. The junction had 10 bases not matched to a gene; V was cut back by 6 bases and J by 4 bases. Germline CDR1 DFQATT, CDR2 SNEGSKA (reference sequence). This CDR3 is 15 amino acids long. CDR3 sequence (DNA): TGCAGTGCCCCCCTACTAGCGGGCATTTACAATGAGCAGTTCTTC. This encodes CSAPLLAGIYNEQFF.

J is TRBJ2-1 and V is TRBV20-1; possible D gene TRBD2, 6 bases. The CDR3 length is 12 residues. CDR1 DFQATT and CDR2 SNEGSKA come from the germline V gene (reference sequence). The CDR3 here is CNAVEGLNEQFF. In DNA form, the CDR3 reads TGCAATGCGGTGGAGGGCCTTAATGAGCAGTTCTTC.

Concerning this clonotype itself: A junction end diverges from the germline sequence, so it may reflect a read error. The gene calls are TRBV7-2 and TRBJ2-1; weak D call: TRBD2 (5 bases). This CDR3 is built from 13 residues. Germline lookup yields CDR1 SGHTA and CDR2 FQGNSA. This CDR3 reads CVSSLEDSNEQFF. The CDR3 region has the DNA TGTGTCAGCAGCTTAGAGGACTCCAATGAGCAGTTCTTC.

Notes on this clonotype: The junction differs from germline at one of its ends, possibly a read error. The J gene is TRBJ2-2, the V gene TRBV20-1; TRBD1 aligns across 9 bases. The CDR3 totals 14 residues. CDR1 and CDR2 from the germline V gene are DFQATT and SNEGSKA (reference sequence). The CDR3: CSARTGDTTGELFF. CDR3 coding DNA: TGCAGTGCGCGGACAGGGGACACCACCGGGGAGCTGTTTTTC.

Details on this clonotype: A much larger clonotype is one base distant, so this may be a read error. V usage is TRBV14 and J usage is TRBJ1-6, with 7 bases lining up with TRBD1. The CDR3 consists of 19 residues. The germline gives CDR1 SGHDN, CDR2 FVKESK. The CDR3 loop is CASSLGQFPTSSYNSHLHF. Written as DNA, the CDR3 is TGTGCCAGCAGCCTGGGACAGTTCCCAACGAGCTCCTATAATTCACACCTCCACTTT.

Concerning this clonotype: The CDR3 carries no conserved terminal phenylalanine or tryptophan, so it likely arises from a read error. The genes are TRBV20-1 and TRBJ1-5; D is possibly TRBD1 (5 bases). Trimming left V 8 bases short and J 0 bases short, with 20 bases between. Per the germline V gene, CDR1 is DFQATT and CDR2 is SNEGSKA (reference sequence). The CDR3 covers 16 residues. CDR3 DNA sequence: TGCAGTATTAGAGATTTCCAGGGTTATAGCAATCAGCCCCAGCATTCT. Its protein product is CSIRDFQGYSNQPQHS.

Notes on this clonotype: A read error may account for a junction end that differs from germline. The V gene is TRBV4-1, the J gene TRBJ2-7; D is perhaps TRBD1 (6 bases). The germline gives CDR1 MGHRA, CDR2 YSYEKL. The CDR3 length is 16 residues. The DNA for the CDR3 is TGCGCCAGTAGCCAAGACGAGACAGGACAGACCTATGATCAGTACTTC. It codes for CASSQDETGQTYDQYF.

Concerning this clonotype: Given a much more abundant clone one base away, this may be a read error. V is TRBV25-1 and J is TRBJ1-2; 8 bases match TRBD1. The CDR3 is made up of 15 amino acids. The junction had 10 bases not matched to a gene; V was cut back by 3 bases and J by 7 bases. Germline CDR1 and CDR2: MGHDK and SYGVNS. The DNA of the CDR3 is TGTGCCAGCAGTGAGAGGGGGCAGGGGGCGATTGGCTACACCTTC. This codes for CASSERGQGAIGYTF.

This clonotype was counted between two and nine times. A much larger clone lies one base from this, so it may be a read error. This chain links TRBV11-3 with TRBJ1-2; D is unclear. This CDR3 is built from 13 residues. Germline CDR1 and CDR2: SGHNT and YENEEA. This CDR3 is CASGLDRAAGYTF. CDR3 nucleotides: TGTGCCAGCGGCTTAGATCGGGCAGCCGGCTACACCTTC.

A remark on this clonotype: A read error may produce the germline difference seen at one junction end. The chain's CDR3 is CASSPSGQGSYEQYF. In nucleotides, the CDR3 is TGTGCCAGCAGTCCCTCGGGACAGGGATCTTACGAGCAGTACTTT. This rearrangement joins TRBV12-3 or TRBV12-4 to TRBJ2-7; 9 positions agree with TRBD1. CDR3 length: 15 amino acids.

As concerns this clonotype: The junction differs from germline at one of its ends, possibly a read error. The chain employs TRBV11-1 and TRBJ2-3; D perhaps matches TRBD2 (6 bases). CDR1 is SGHAT and CDR2 is FQDESV in the germline V gene (reference sequence). The CDR3 covers 15 residues. The CDR3, as DNA: TGTGCCAGCAGCTTATTCTCGGGGGACCAAGATACCCAGTATTTT. Translating it yields CASSLFSGDQDTQYF.

With respect to this clonotype: A read error may produce the germline difference seen at one junction end. The chain uses TRBV11-2 and TRBJ1-2; 7 nucleotides match TRBD1. The CDR3 length is 12 residues. From germline, CDR1 is SGHAT and CDR2 FQNNGV. The CDR3 loop reads CASDQGGNGYTF. For the CDR3, the DNA is TGTGCTAGCGATCAGGGGGGAAATGGATACACCTTC.